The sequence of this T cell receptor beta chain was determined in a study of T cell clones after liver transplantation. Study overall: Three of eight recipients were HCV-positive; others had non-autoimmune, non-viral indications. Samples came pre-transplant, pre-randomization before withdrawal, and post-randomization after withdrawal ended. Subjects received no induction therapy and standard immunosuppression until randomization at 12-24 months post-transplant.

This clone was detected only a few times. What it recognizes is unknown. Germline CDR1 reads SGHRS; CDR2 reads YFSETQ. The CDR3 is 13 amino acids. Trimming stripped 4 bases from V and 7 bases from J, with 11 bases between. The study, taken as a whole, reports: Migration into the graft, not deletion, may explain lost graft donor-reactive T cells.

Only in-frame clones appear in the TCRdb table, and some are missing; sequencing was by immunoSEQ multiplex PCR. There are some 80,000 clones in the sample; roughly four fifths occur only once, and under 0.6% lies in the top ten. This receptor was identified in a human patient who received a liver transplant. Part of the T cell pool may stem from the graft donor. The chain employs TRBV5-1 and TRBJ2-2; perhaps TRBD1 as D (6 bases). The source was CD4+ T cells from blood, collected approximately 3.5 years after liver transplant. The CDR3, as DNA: TGCGCCAGCAGCCTCACAGGGTACGGGGAGCTGTTTTTT. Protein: CASSLTGYGELFF.